What follows is one T cell receptor (beta chain) and its context. The PCR was carried out with 60 Vbeta primers and 13 Jbeta primers. Repertoires were generated with immunoSEQ multiplex PCR, while TCRdb's copy carries only in-frame clones and drops some. The data show 160,000 or so clones, around 80% seen once. This CDR3 region has 17 residues. CDR1 and CDR2 (germline): SGHRS, YFSETQ. V was pared by 3 bases and J by 6 bases, with 14 bases of the junction left unmatched. These data are taken from a study of cytomegalovirus exposure and HLA in healthy donors. Sequencing was carried out using PBMCs. The clonotype originates from a young man in good health and CMV-seronegative. This chain links TRBV5-1 with TRBJ1-1; 10 nucleotides agree with TRBD1. The CDR3 nucleotides are TGCGCCAGCAGCTCGGGACAGGGGACCTACCTTCATGCTGAAGCTTTCTTT. Translation: CASSSGQGTYLHAEAFF.